Listed below are T cell receptor beta chains from one sample, sequenced in a study of cytotoxic CD8 clonotypes in ibrutinib-treated CLL. Method: immunoSEQ multiplex PCR; TCRdb's copy keeps in-frame clones and lacks some. The sample lists around 250,000 clones; 70% were seen once. This material consisted of PBMCs, taken after 24 months of ibrutinib treatment. The receptors originated from a human donor with chronic lymphocytic leukemia. CDR3s include the opening cysteine and the closing phenylalanine or tryptophan. The D gene is left open where the match is weak. Size is omitted from some rows. Given values are once, few, many or a class for expanded clones.

j_call,v_call,d_call,clone_size,cdr3_nt,cdr3_aa
TRBJ2-3,TRBV5-1,-,-,TGCGCCAGCAGCTTGGTCCCTAAGAGCACAGATACGCAGTATTTT,CASSLVPKSTDTQYF
TRBJ2-7,TRBV6-6,-,-,TGTGCCAGCGGGCTAACATGGGACACCTACGAGCAGTACTTC,CASGLTWDTYEQYF
TRBJ2-2,TRBV6-5,-,-,TGTGCCAGCAGTTACGACAGAACCCGTGGGGAGCTGTTTTTT,CASSYDRTRGELFF
TRBJ1-2,TRBV4-3,-,few,TGCGCCAGCAGCCAAGATCGGGCGGCTAACTATGGCTACACCTTC,CASSQDRAANYGYTF
TRBJ2-7,TRBV4-3,-,-,TGCGCCAGCAGCCAAGAAAAGCGGGCCTACGAGCAGTACTTC,CASSQEKRAYEQYF
TRBJ1-1,TRBV28,-,-,TGTGGAACGAGCCGGGTGAACACTGAAGCTTTCTTT,CGTSRVNTEAFF
TRBJ2-7,TRBV6-5,-,-,TGTGCCAGCAGCCTCAGCCGTCTCAGGTCCTACGAGCAGTACTTC,CASSLSRLRSYEQYF
TRBJ2-7,TRBV1,-,few,TGCACCAGCAGCTTACAGGGAGGTTTTTGCGAGCAGTACTTC,CTSSLQGGFCEQYF
TRBJ2-1,TRBV30,-,-,TGTGCCTGGACGGGGCCTAGGGACAAGAACTACAATGAGCAGTTCTTC,CAWTGPRDKNYNEQFF
TRBJ1-1,TRBV7-9,-,-,TGTGCCAGCAGCTTAAATCTTGTGGCGGGCCGGACTGAAGCTTTCTTT,CASSLNLVAGRTEAFF
TRBJ2-7,TRBV2,-,-,TGTGCCAGCATTTCAGACATCTCTTCCTACGAGCAGTACTTC,CASISDISSYEQYF
TRBJ2-7,TRBV18,-,-,TGTGCCAGCTCACCGTGGGGGGCCTACGAGCAGTACTTC,CASSPWGAYEQYF
TRBJ2-7,TRBV27,-,once,TGTGCCAGCAGTTTGGGGACGGACTACGAGCAGTACTTC,CASSLGTDYEQYF
TRBJ2-7,TRBV5-5,TRBD1,once,TGTGCCAGCAGCTCACTACCGGGACAGGCCTACGAGCAGTACTTC,CASSSLPGQAYEQYF
TRBJ2-1,TRBV28,-,-,TGTGCCAGCAGCCCTCTAGCGATGGATGAGCAGTTCTTC,CASSPLAMDEQFF
TRBJ2-7,TRBV28,-,few,TGTGCCAGCAGTCTCCCCTCCCTCGAGCAGTACTTC,CASSLPSLEQYF
TRBJ2-3,TRBV5-1,-,-,TGCGCCAGCAGCCCAGGGTCACGCACAGATACGCAGTATTTT,CASSPGSRTDTQYF
TRBJ2-2,TRBV7-3,TRBD2,-,TGTGCCAGCAGCCCCGGACTAGCGGGAGTATTCGCCGGATCGACCGGGGAGCTGTTTTTT,CASSPGLAGVFAGSTGELFF
TRBJ2-1,TRBV27,-,-,TGTGCCAGCATTTCCACCTCCTACAATGAGCAGTTCTTC,CASISTSYNEQFF
TRBJ1-1,TRBV28,-,-,TGTGCCAGCAGTTTATTTGCGGGCACTGAAGCTTTCTTT,CASSLFAGTEAFF
TRBJ2-7,TRBV28,-,-,TGTGCCAGTAGGACAGGGACTAGCTCCTACGAGCAGTACTTC,CASRTGTSSYEQYF
TRBJ1-1,TRBV27,-,-,TGTGCCAGCACCAAGTCCTCCTCCGGTCGGGAGAACACTGAAGCTTTCTTT,CASTKSSSGRENTEAFF
TRBJ2-1,TRBV30,TRBD2,-,TGTGCCTGGAGTTCCCCCGTAGCGGGAGTTGAGAATGAGCAGTTCTTC,CAWSSPVAGVENEQFF
TRBJ1-5,TRBV4-3,-,-,TGCGCCAGCAGCCAAGTCATGGGTCAGCCCCAGCATTTT,CASSQVMGQPQHF
TRBJ1-5,TRBV2,-,-,TGTGCCAGCACTACAGGGTCGGGTCAGCCCCAGCATTTT,CASTTGSGQPQHF
TRBJ2-5,TRBV19,TRBD2,-,TGTGCCAGTAGCGGGAGGTACCAAGAGACCCAGTACTTC,CASSGRYQETQYF
TRBJ2-7,TRBV7-2,TRBD2,few,TGTGCCAGCAGCCCACTAGCGGGAGGGCCAGGGGAGCAGTACTTC,CASSPLAGGPGEQYF
TRBJ1-3,TRBV29-1,-,few,TGCAGCGTTGGGACACCCTCTGGAAACACCATATATTTT,CSVGTPSGNTIYF
TRBJ1-1,TRBV9,-,-,TGTGCCAGCAGCGTAGAGAGTTGGGGAGGGGACGCTGAAGCTTTCTTT,CASSVESWGGDAEAFF
TRBJ1-1,TRBV7-2,-,-,TGTGCCAGCAGTTTCGAGGTAGGGAAAGCTTTCTTT,CASSFEVGKAFF
TRBJ2-7,TRBV6-6,TRBD2,few,TGTGCCAGCAGTTACCCCGCGGGAGGGGGTTTTGAGCAGTACTTC,CASSYPAGGGFEQYF
TRBJ2-2,TRBV6-5,-,few,TGTGCCAGCAGTTCATCCGGGGAGCTGTTTTTT,CASSSSGELFF
TRBJ1-2,TRBV6-1,-,-,TGTGCCAGCAGTGCCCCGTGGGGGGGCTCCAACTATGGCTACACCTTC,CASSAPWGGSNYGYTF
TRBJ2-5,TRBV19,-,-,TGTGCCAGTGGATACACGGAGACCCAGTACTTC,CASGYTETQYF
TRBJ1-1,TRBV28,TRBD1,few,TGTGCCAGCAGTCCGGCCGCAGGGGGCGAGATGAACACTGAAGCTTTCTTT,CASSPAAGGEMNTEAFF
TRBJ2-7,TRBV7-9,-,-,TGTGCCAGCAGTCCAACCGGGACACTAGGAGGGCAGTACTTC,CASSPTGTLGGQYF
TRBJ2-5,TRBV5-1,TRBD2,-,TGCGCCAGCAGCTTTGAGGGAGGGGAGACCCAGTACTTC,CASSFEGGETQYF